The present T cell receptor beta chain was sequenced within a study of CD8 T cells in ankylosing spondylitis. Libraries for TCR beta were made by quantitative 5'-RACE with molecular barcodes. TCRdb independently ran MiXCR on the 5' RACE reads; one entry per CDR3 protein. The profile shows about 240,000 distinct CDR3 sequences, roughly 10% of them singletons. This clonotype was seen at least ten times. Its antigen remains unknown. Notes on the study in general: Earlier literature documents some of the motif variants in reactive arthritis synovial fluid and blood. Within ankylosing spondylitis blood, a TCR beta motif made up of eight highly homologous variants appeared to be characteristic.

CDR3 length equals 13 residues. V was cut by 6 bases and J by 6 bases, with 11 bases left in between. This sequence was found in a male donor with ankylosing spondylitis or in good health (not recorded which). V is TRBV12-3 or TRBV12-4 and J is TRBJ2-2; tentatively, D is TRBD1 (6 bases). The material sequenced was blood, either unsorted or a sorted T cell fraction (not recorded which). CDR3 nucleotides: TGTGCCAGCAGACGGGGACATGCCGGGGAGCTGTTTTTT. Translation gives CASRRGHAGELFF.